What follows are 32 T cell receptor beta chains derived from one specimen sequenced in a study of T-cell reconstitution after alpha-beta-depleted transplantation in children. Using unique molecular identifiers, the investigators prepared the TCRbeta library. Via MiXCR, TCRdb re-called the PCR reads, giving one row per CDR3 protein. The table has 440,000 or so distinct CDR3 sequences, roughly 10% seen once. Specimen: PBMCs from the stem cell graft donor, collected from the stem cell graft. These receptors originate from a human donor who donated a stem cell graft to a child with acute myeloid leukemia.

A few counts support this clonotype. The junction and the germline gene differ at one end; a read error may be behind it. V and J are TRBV9 and TRBJ2-4, with a possible D match to TRBD2 (7 bases). CDR3 length equals 17 residues. The germline CDR1 and CDR2 sequences are SGDLS and YYNGEE. CDR3 region: CASSWGGKVGSKNSQYF. In DNA, the CDR3 is TGTGCCAGCAGCTGGGGGGGCAAGGTCGGGTCCAAAAACAGTCAGTACTTC. Full variable domain (outside the CDR3, taken from reference TRBV9 and TRBJ2-4): DSGVTQTPKHLITATGQRVTLRCSPRSGDLSVYWYQQSLDQGLQFLIQYYNGEERAKGNILERFSAQQFPDLHSELNLSSLELGDSALYFCASSWGGKVGSKNSQYFGAGTRLSVL.

In this sample, this clonotype turned up many times. The J gene is TRBJ2-3, the V gene TRBV5-1; D might be TRBD1 or TRBD2, each matching 5 bases. V lost 0 bases and J lost 1, with 9 bases in between. CDR3 length: 15 amino acids. Germline values: CDR1 SGHRS, CDR2 YFSETQ. The CDR3 nucleotides read TGCGCCAGCAGCTTGGATAGGGACCGCACAGATACGCAGTATTTT. This encodes CASSLDRDRTDTQYF.

The chain links TRBV5-1 to TRBJ2-7; 8 nucleotides agree with TRBD1. Germline loops: CDR1 SGHRS, CDR2 YFSETQ. The V segment lost 4 bases and the J segment 2 bases; nucleotides outside the gene matches: 2. The CDR3 spans 13 residues. Here the CDR3 reads CASSPTGAYEQYF. For the CDR3, the DNA is TGCGCCAGCAGCCCGACAGGGGCCTACGAGCAGTACTTC.

This clonotype was detected ten times or more. The CDR3 DNA sequence: TGTGCCAGCAGCTTAGGGGTAGGGACTTTCTACACAGATACGCAGTATTTT. It codes for CASSLGVGTFYTDTQYF. The chain joins TRBV11-2 to TRBJ2-3, with D possibly matching TRBD2 (6 bases). There are 17 residues in the CDR3. Germline CDR1 is SGHAT and CDR2 is FQNNGV. Trimming left V 1 base short and J 2 bases short, with 16 bases between.

The rearrangement joins TRBV6-1 to TRBJ2-3; TRBD1 matches at 7 bases. Germline values: CDR1 MNHNS, CDR2 SASEGT. The CDR3 consists of 14 residues. Germline trimming cut 2 bases from V and 4 bases from J; bases unmatched to any gene: 3. In DNA form, the CDR3 reads TGTGCCAGCAGTGAAAGGGGGCCCCCAGATACGCAGTATTTT. Amino acid sequence: CASSERGPPDTQYF.

The gene calls are TRBV2 and TRBJ1-1, with D possibly matching TRBD1 (6 bases). Deletions cut 1 base from V and 11 bases from J, with 14 bases between. This CDR3 has 13 amino acids. The germline CDR1 and CDR2 sequences are SNHLY and FYNNEI. The CDR3 DNA sequence: TGTGCCAGCAGTGAAGATCCATCAGGGGAGGCTTTCTTT. Translating it yields CASSEDPSGEAFF.

This clonotype turned up a few times. The chain recombines TRBV4-2 with TRBJ2-5, with D tentatively TRBD1 (5 bases). Germline V CDR1 and CDR2: LGHNA, YNFKEQ. Trimming left V 3 bases short and J 2 bases short, with 19 bases between. This CDR3 has 17 amino acids. DNA of the CDR3: TGTGCCAGCAGCCAGCCTTCAGGGTCTGACCGACAAGAGACCCAGTACTTC. Residues: CASSQPSGSDRQETQYF.

This clonotype was found once. The V and J genes are TRBV6-5 and TRBJ1-1; D is unresolved. Deletions cut 4 bases from V and 5 bases from J, with 11 bases between. The germline gives CDR1 MNHEY, CDR2 SVGAGI. The CDR3 loop spans 13 amino acids. The CDR3 sequence is CASSLLMGTEAFF. The CDR3 nucleotides read TGTGCCAGCAGTTTATTGATGGGAACTGAAGCTTTCTTT.

The rearrangement links TRBV7-2 to TRBJ2-3; TRBD1 aligns across 7 bases. J lost 4 bases, V lost 3 bases, and 10 bases had no gene match. Germline loops: CDR1 SGHTA, CDR2 FQGNSA. CDR3 length: 16 amino acids. The CDR3 DNA reads TGTGCCAGCAGCTTTTCCGGGACAGAGGGGTCAGATACGCAGTATTTT. It yields the protein CASSFSGTEGSDTQYF.

V gene TRBV12-3 or TRBV12-4 combines with J gene TRBJ1-5, with D tentatively TRBD1 (6 bases). The CDR3 contains 15 residues. The V and J ends lost 3 bases and 1 base respectively, with 10 bases between them. The CDR3 protein is CASSLWGASNQPQHF. CDR3 in DNA: TGTGCCAGCAGTTTGTGGGGGGCCAGCAATCAGCCCCAGCATTTT.

This rearrangement joins TRBV12-3 or TRBV12-4 to TRBJ1-4; 7 bases agree with TRBD1. The CDR3 is 14 amino acids. Trimming took 4 bases from V and 6 from J; bases not matched to a gene: 5. The CDR3: CASSSRDSYEKLFF. The CDR3 DNA sequence: TGTGCCAGCAGTTCCCGGGACAGTTATGAAAAACTGTTTTTT.

This clonotype was recorded at least ten times. This rearrangement joins TRBV7-8 to TRBJ1-5; D is perhaps TRBD1 (5 bases). The V end was cut by 5 bases, the J end by 0 bases, with 14 bases between. CDR3 length equals 16 residues. The germline V gene has CDR1 SGHVS and CDR2 FQNEAQ. The CDR3 region is CASSPGPHNSNQPQHF. The CDR3 nucleotides read TGTGCCAGCAGCCCGGGGCCCCATAATAGCAATCAGCCCCAGCATTTT.

A few counts support this clonotype. V and J are TRBV12-3 or TRBV12-4 and TRBJ2-1, with D unclear. The CDR3 is 13 amino acids. V was clipped by 8 bases and J by 5 bases, with 13 bases between them. The CDR3 region has the DNA TGTGCCAGCCTGCGCAGGACCGACAATGAGCAGTTCTTC. This codes for CASLRRTDNEQFF.

This clonotype appeared a few times. For the CDR3, the DNA is TGTGCCAGCAGCTTAGCGTCTCAGGTAGTGCAGCCCCAGCATTTT. Translation: CASSLASQVVQPQHF. The genes are TRBV7-2 and TRBJ1-5; unclear D gene. The CDR3 has 15 residues. V lost 0 bases and J 7 bases, leaving 13 bases between the germline ends. CDR1 and CDR2 from the germline V gene are SGHTA and FQGNSA. Full variable domain (remainder filled in from reference TRBV7-2 and TRBJ1-5): GAGVSQSPSNKVTEKGKDVELRCDPISGHTALYWYRQSLGQGLEFLIYFQGNSAPDKSGLPSDRFSAERTGGSVSTLTIQRTQQEDSAVYLCASSLASQVVQPQHFGDGTRLSIL.

This clonotype was recorded a few times. This rearrangement joins TRBV6-5 to TRBJ2-7, with D perhaps TRBD2 (6 bases). The CDR3 runs to 16 residues. Germline-derived CDR1 and CDR2 are MNHEY and SVGAGI. The V and J ends lost 2 bases and 5 bases respectively, with 19 bases between them. CDR3 sequence (DNA): TGTGCCAGCAGTTACGGGCCGAATCCGGGGGATCACGAGCAGTACGTC. Amino acid sequence: CASSYGPNPGDHEQYV.

This clonotype appeared many times. The chain carries TRBV5-1 and TRBJ2-2, with a weak D call TRBD2 (6 bases). The CDR3 totals 14 residues. Germline V gene data show CDR1 as SGHRS and CDR2 as YFSETQ. V was cut by 0 bases and J by 5 bases, with 8 bases left in between. Written as DNA, the CDR3 is TGCGCCAGCAGCTTGGCTGGGAGGACCGGGGAGCTGTTTTTT. Translating gives CASSLAGRTGELFF. The full variable domain, with the rest looked up from reference TRBV5-1 and TRBJ2-2, is KAGVTQTPRYLIKTRGQQVTLSCSPISGHRSVSWYQQTPGQGLQFLFEYFSETQRNKGNFPGRFSGRQFSNSRSEMNVSTLELGDSALYLCASSLAGRTGELFFGEGSRLTVL.

This clonotype was seen a handful of times. The chain couples TRBV27 to TRBJ1-1; 9 bases line up with TRBD1. V lost 9 bases to trimming and J lost 0 bases; unmatched junction nucleotides: 8. Germline CDR1 MNHEY, CDR2 SMNVEV (reference sequence). The CDR3 is made up of 15 amino acids. The CDR3 nucleotides read TGTGCCAGTCGGCCGGGACAGGGTATGAACACTGAAGCTTTCTTT. It encodes CASRPGQGMNTEAFF.

This clonotype occurred a few times. The chain couples TRBV29-1 to TRBJ2-3; maybe TRBD1 (6 bases). V dropped 7 bases and J dropped 0 bases, with 20 bases sitting between them. The germline V gene encodes CDR1 SQVTM and CDR2 ANQGSEA. The CDR3 is 16 residues long. CDR3 sequence reads: CSGSYGTSPSTDTQYF. The CDR3 nucleotides are TGCAGCGGATCCTATGGGACATCCCCTAGCACAGATACGCAGTATTTT.

This clonotype was picked up a small number of times. The rearrangement links TRBV7-9 to TRBJ2-2; D may correspond to TRBD1 or TRBD2 (5 bases each). CDR1 and CDR2 from the germline V gene are SEHNR and FQNEAQ (reference sequence). The CDR3 has 17 residues. Between the trimmed V and J ends, which lost 3 bases and 0 bases, there was a span of 14 bases. CDR3 DNA sequence: TGTGCCAGCAGCTTTTGGCCGGGACGGACGAACACCGGGGAGCTGTTTTTT. Its translation: CASSFWPGRTNTGELFF.

This clonotype was detected a few times. The chain combines TRBV29-1 with TRBJ1-5; 7 nucleotides agree with TRBD1. Per the germline V gene, CDR1 is SQVTM and CDR2 is ANQGSEA. Trimming cost V 8 bases and J 3 bases; bases outside gene matches: 7. This CDR3 is 13 amino acids long. The CDR3 protein is CSYRTGHNQPQHF. In DNA form, the CDR3 reads TGCAGCTATCGGACAGGCCACAATCAGCCCCAGCATTTT.

The chain is built from TRBV6-2 or TRBV6-3 and TRBJ2-1; unclear D gene. The CDR3 loop spans 20 amino acids. The germline V and J ends were trimmed by 0 bases and 3 bases, with 24 bases remaining between them. Germline assignment: CDR1 MNHEY and CDR2 SVGEGT. The CDR3 is CASSYSSPGTQTHFYNEQFF. The CDR3 coding sequence is TGTGCCAGCAGTTACTCGTCGCCCGGCACCCAAACCCATTTCTACAATGAGCAGTTCTTC.

The chain has TRBV3-1 and TRBJ2-1; no clear D. From germline, CDR1 is LGHDT and CDR2 YNNKEL (reference sequence). The CDR3 length is 12 residues. The V gene lost 1 base and the J gene lost 6 bases, with 4 bases spanning the gap. The CDR3 sequence: CASSQASNEQFF. The CDR3 DNA sequence: TGTGCCAGCAGCCAAGCCAGCAATGAGCAGTTCTTC.

This clonotype was found a few times. The chain links TRBV7-9 to TRBJ2-2; TRBD1 matches at 8 bases. This CDR3 contains 15 residues. The ends lost 5 bases at V and 1 base at J; junction bases unmatched: 3. The germline gives CDR1 SEHNR, CDR2 FQNEAQ (reference sequence). The DNA of the CDR3 is TGTGCCAGCAGCCGACAGGGGTTGAACACCGGGGAGCTGTTTTTT. Its protein is CASSRQGLNTGELFF.

There are a few counts of this clonotype. The J gene is TRBJ2-7, the V gene TRBV4-1, with 11 bases matching TRBD2. From germline, CDR1 is MGHRA and CDR2 YSYEKL. V shed 4 bases, J shed 4 bases, and the junction held 6 bases outside the gene matches. The CDR3 contains 15 residues. DNA of the CDR3: TGCGCCAGCAGCCTACTAGCGGGGGATTCTTACGAGCAGTACGTC. It encodes CASSLLAGDSYEQYV.

This clonotype has a count of ten or more. The rearrangement uses TRBV6-5 and TRBJ2-2; D gene uncertain. Trimming removed 4 bases from V and 0 bases from J, with 6 bases in between. The CDR3 sequence is 14 residues long. Looked up from germline, CDR1 is MNHEY and CDR2 is SVGAGI. CDR3 residues: CASSSRANTGELFF. The CDR3 coding sequence is TGTGCCAGCAGTTCCCGGGCGAACACCGGGGAGCTGTTTTTT.

This clonotype was detected only a few times. This chain uses TRBV9 with TRBJ1-2, with D perhaps matching TRBD1 (6 bases). The CDR3 covers 15 residues. V lost 0 bases to trimming and J lost 4 bases, with 13 bases between them. CDR1 and CDR2 from the germline V gene are SGDLS and YYNGEE. The CDR3 DNA reads as TGTGCCAGCAGCGTAGAATCCGGGGGCGGCTATGGCTACACCTTC. It yields the protein CASSVESGGGYGYTF.

The rearrangement joins TRBV18 to TRBJ1-1, with 7 nucleotides matching TRBD1. The trim removed 5 bases at V and 4 bases at J, leaving 10 bases unmatched. CDR3 size: 15 residues. Germline lookup yields CDR1 KGHSH and CDR2 LQKENI. The CDR3 nucleotides are TGTGCCAGCTCAGAAACGACAGGGTGGGCCACTGAAGCTTTCTTT. This codes for CASSETTGWATEAFF.

There are many counts of this clonotype. The V gene is TRBV11-2, the J gene TRBJ2-1, with 7 bases that match TRBD2. CDR1 and CDR2 from the germline V gene are SGHAT and FQNNGV. J lost 5 bases, V lost 5 bases, and 18 bases had no gene match. This CDR3 region has 18 residues. As DNA, the CDR3 is TGTGCCAGCAGCACCCGAGGCGGCGGGAGCGCAGTACACAATGAGCAGTTCTTC. As protein: CASSTRGGGSAVHNEQFF.

This chain connects TRBV12-3 or TRBV12-4 to TRBJ2-2, with TRBD1 identical over 8 bases. V trimming: 4 bases; J trimming: 6 bases; junction bases outside the gene matches: 7. The CDR3 totals 15 residues. The CDR3 nucleotides read TGTGCCAGCAGTTACGCCGGGACAGGCCCCGGGGAGCTGTTTTTT. It yields the protein CASSYAGTGPGELFF.

Only a few counts were recorded for this clonotype. The V call is TRBV9, the J call TRBJ1-6; D is undetermined. The germline gives CDR1 SGDLS, CDR2 YYNGEE. This CDR3 is 15 amino acids long. Trimming removed 1 base at V and 3 bases at J, with 8 bases between. This chain's CDR3 is CASSVKGDYNSPLHF. CDR3 in DNA: TGTGCCAGCAGCGTAAAGGGCGACTATAATTCACCCCTCCACTTT.

This clonotype was counted only a few times. V is TRBV5-5 and J is TRBJ1-5; D gene unclear. The CDR3 totals 13 residues. From germline, CDR1 is SGHKS and CDR2 YYEKEE (reference sequence). V was shortened by 4 bases and J by 5 bases, with 10 bases between the two germline ends. The CDR3 DNA reads as TGTGCCAGCAGCAAGGACCGTTATCAGCCCCAGCATTTT. Encoded protein: CASSKDRYQPQHF.

This clonotype has just a few counts. The V call is TRBV7-8, the J call TRBJ2-3; 7 nucleotides agree with TRBD1. This CDR3 region has 15 residues. V dropped 2 bases and J dropped 2; count of bases not matched to a gene: 4. Per germline, CDR1 SGHVS and CDR2 FQNEAQ. CDR3 sequence (DNA): TGTGCCAGCAGCTTAAAACAGGGGAACACAGATACGCAGTATTTT. This translates into CASSLKQGNTDTQYF. The full variable domain, with the rest looked up from reference TRBV7-8 and TRBJ2-3, is GAGVSQSPRYKVAKRGQDVALRCDPISGHVSLFWYQQALGQGPEFLTYFQNEAQLDKSGLPSDRFFAERPEGSVSTLKIQRTQQEDSAVYLCASSLKQGNTDTQYFGPGTRLTVL.